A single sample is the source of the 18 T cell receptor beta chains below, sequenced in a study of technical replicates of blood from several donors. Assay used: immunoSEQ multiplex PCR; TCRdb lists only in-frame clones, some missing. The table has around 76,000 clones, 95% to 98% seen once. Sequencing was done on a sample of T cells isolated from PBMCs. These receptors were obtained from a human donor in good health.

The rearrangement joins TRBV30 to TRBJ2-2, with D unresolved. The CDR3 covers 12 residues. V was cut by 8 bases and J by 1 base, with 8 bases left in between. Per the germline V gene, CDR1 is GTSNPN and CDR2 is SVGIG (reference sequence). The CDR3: CARERNTGELFF. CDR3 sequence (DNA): TGTGCCCGAGAAAGGAACACCGGGGAGCTGTTTTTT. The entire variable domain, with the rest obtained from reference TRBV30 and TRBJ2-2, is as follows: SQTIHQWPATLVQPVGSPLSLECTVEGTSNPNLYWYRQAAGRGLQLLFYSVGIGQISSEVPQNLSASRPQDRQFILSSKKLLLSDSGFYLCARERNTGELFFGEGSRLTVL.

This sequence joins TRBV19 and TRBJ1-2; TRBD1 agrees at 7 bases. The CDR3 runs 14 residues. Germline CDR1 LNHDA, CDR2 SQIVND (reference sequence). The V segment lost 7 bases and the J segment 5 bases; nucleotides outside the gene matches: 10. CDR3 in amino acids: CASTRQGSKYGYTF. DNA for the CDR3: TGTGCCAGTACCAGACAGGGATCAAAGTATGGCTACACCTTC.

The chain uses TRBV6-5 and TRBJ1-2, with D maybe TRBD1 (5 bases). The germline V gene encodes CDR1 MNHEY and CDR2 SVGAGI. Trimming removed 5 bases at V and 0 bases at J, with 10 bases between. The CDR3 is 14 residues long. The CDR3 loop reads CASSLQVSNYGYTF. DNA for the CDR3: TGTGCCAGCAGTCTACAGGTTTCTAACTATGGCTACACCTTC.

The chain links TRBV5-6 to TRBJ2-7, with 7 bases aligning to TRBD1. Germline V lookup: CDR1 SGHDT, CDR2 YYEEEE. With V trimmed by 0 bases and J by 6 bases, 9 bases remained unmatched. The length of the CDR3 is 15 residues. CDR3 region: CASSLVDRDLGEQYF. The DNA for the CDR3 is TGTGCCAGCAGCTTGGTTGACAGGGATCTGGGCGAGCAGTACTTC.

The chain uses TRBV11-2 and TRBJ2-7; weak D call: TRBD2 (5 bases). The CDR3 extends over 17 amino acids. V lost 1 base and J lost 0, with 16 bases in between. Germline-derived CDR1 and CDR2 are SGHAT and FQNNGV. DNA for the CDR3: TGTGCCAGCAGCTTAGTACTCGGGGTCTACAACTCCTACGAGCAGTACTTC. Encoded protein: CASSLVLGVYNSYEQYF.

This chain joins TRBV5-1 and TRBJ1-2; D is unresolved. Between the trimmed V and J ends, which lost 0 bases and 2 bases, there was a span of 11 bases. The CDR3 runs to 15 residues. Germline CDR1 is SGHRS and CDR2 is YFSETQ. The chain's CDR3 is CASSLGEPANYGYTF. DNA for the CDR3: TGCGCCAGCAGCTTGGGTGAACCAGCGAACTATGGCTACACCTTC.

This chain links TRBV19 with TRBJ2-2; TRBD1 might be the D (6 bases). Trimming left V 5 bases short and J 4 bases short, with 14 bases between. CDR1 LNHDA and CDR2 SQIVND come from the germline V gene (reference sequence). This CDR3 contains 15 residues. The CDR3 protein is CASSGWTEGTGELFF. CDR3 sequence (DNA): TGTGCCAGTAGTGGGTGGACAGAAGGCACCGGGGAGCTGTTTTTT.

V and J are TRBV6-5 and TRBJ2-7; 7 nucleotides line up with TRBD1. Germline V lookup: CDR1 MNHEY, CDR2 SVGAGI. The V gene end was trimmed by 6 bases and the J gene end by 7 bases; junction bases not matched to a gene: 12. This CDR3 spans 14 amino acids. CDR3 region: CASRRTGLVWEQYF. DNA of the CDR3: TGTGCCAGCAGAAGGACAGGCTTAGTGTGGGAGCAGTACTTC.

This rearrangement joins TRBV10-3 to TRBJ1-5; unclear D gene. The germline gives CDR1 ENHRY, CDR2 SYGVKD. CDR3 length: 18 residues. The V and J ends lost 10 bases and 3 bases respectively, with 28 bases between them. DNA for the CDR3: TGTGCCACCAGCCAAGCCGCTTCAGCTACTATCATCAATCAGCCCCAGCATTTT. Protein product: CATSQAASATIINQPQHF.

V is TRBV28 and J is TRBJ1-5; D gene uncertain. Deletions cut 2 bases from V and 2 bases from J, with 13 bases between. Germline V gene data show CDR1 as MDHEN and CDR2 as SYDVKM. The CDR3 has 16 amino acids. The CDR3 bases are TGTGCCAGCAGTTTAGTGGCATTTGGAGGCAATCAGCCCCAGCATTTT. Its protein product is CASSLVAFGGNQPQHF.

In DNA, the CDR3 is TGTGCCACCGCAATGGGACAGCCCCTTAACTATGGCTACACCTTC. Protein: CATAMGQPLNYGYTF. The rearrangement uses TRBV6-6 and TRBJ1-2; TRBD1 matches 7 bases. The CDR3 totals 15 residues. Per germline, CDR1 MNHNY and CDR2 SVGAGI (reference sequence). Unmatched junction bases numbered 12, after V lost 10 bases and J lost 1 base.

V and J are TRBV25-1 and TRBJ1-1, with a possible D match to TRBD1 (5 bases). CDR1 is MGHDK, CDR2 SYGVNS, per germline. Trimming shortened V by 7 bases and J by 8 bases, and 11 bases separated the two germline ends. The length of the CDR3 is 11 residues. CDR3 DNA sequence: TGTGCCAGCATTAGCGGGGGGGAAGCTTTCTTT. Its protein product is CASISGGEAFF. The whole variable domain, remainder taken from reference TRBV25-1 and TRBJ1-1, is EADIYQTPRYLVIGTGKKITLECSQTMGHDKMYWYQQDPGMELHLIHYSYGVNSTEKGDLSSESTVSRIRTEHFPLTLESARPSHTSQYLCASISGGEAFFGQGTRLTVV.

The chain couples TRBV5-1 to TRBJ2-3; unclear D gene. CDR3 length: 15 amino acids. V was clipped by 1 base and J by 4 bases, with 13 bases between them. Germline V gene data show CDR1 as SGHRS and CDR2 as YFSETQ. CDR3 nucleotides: TGCGCCAGCAGCTTGATGGGTAGCTTCCCAGATACGCAGTATTTT. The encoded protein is CASSLMGSFPDTQYF.

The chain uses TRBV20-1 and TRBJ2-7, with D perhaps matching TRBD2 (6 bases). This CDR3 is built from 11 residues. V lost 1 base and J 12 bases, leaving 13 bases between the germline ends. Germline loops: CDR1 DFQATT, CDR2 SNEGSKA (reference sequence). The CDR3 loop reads CSARVAGEAYF. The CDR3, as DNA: TGCAGTGCTAGAGTTGCCGGGGAGGCGTACTTC.

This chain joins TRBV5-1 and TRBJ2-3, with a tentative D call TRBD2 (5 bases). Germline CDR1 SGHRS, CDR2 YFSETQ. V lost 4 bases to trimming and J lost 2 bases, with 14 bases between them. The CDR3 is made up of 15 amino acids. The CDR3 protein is CASSLEGGFTDTQYF. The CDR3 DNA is TGCGCCAGCAGCCTAGAGGGTGGGTTCACAGATACGCAGTATTTT.

The CDR3 spells CASSSSGPYEQYF. The CDR3 DNA is TGTGCCAGCAGCTCAAGCGGGCCCTACGAGCAGTACTTC. V gene TRBV6-5 combines with J gene TRBJ2-7; possible D gene TRBD2, 6 bases. Trimming removed 6 bases at V and 2 bases at J, with 11 bases between. The CDR3 is 13 residues long. Germline V lookup: CDR1 MNHEY, CDR2 SVGAGI.

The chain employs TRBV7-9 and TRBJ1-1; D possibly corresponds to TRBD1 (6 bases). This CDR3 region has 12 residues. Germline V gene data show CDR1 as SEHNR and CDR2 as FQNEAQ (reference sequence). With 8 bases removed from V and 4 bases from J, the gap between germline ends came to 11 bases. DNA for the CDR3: TGTGCCAGCGGGGGCGGGGGCACTGAAGCTTTCTTT. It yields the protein CASGGGGTEAFF.

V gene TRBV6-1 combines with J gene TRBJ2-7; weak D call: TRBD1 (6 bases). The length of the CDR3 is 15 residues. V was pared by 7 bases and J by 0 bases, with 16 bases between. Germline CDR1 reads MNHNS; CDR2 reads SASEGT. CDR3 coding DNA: TGTGCCAGCATCTACGACAGGTCCCTCTCCTACGAGCAGTACTTC. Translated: CASIYDRSLSYEQYF.